The 21 T cell receptor beta chains presented below share a single source sample, sequenced in a study of response to subunit inactivated influenza vaccine (dated by TCRdb to 2017 to 2018). Libraries came from RT-PCR. Sequencing relied on an Illumina HiSeq 2500. The raw public data were reprocessed by TCRdb itself: fastp quality trimming at Q25, MiXCR clonotype calling, in-frame beta chains only. Rows merge per CDR3 protein into single entries with the most common DNA and genes. The sample table shows about 520,000 distinct CDR3 sequences, and 7.2% are seen once. The ten top clones hold roughly 13% of the sample. The specimen was PBMCs from blood, collected less than 25 months after vaccination. The receptors were gathered from a man between 50 and 69 years old who received an inactivated influenza vaccine. Donor details come from another sample of the same person, matched by shared clones.

This clonotype was counted only a few times. The chain carries TRBV5-6 and TRBJ1-6; D perhaps matches TRBD1 (6 bases). V lost 2 bases to trimming and J lost 7 bases, with 10 bases between them. This CDR3 region has 14 residues. The germline CDR1 and CDR2 sequences are SGHDT and YYEEEE. CDR3 sequence reads: CASSFQGINSPLHF. The CDR3 DNA reads TGTGCCAGCAGCTTCCAGGGGATAAATTCACCCCTCCACTTT. The full variable domain, rest sourced from reference TRBV5-6 and TRBJ1-6, is DAGVTQSPTHLIKTRGQQVTLRCSPKSGHDTVSWYQQALGQGPQFIFQYYEEEERQRGNFPDRFSGHQFPNYSSELNVNALLLGDSALYLCASSFQGINSPLHFGNGTRLTVT.

There are many counts of this clonotype. The rearrangement uses TRBV4-3 and TRBJ1-4; no clear D. The germline V and J ends were trimmed by 0 bases and 4 bases, with 6 bases remaining between them. Germline loops: CDR1 LGHNA, CDR2 YSLEER. This CDR3 spans 14 amino acids. The CDR3 spells CASSQEVVNEKLFF. The CDR3 nucleotides read TGCGCCAGCAGCCAAGAGGTGGTTAATGAAAAACTGTTTTTT.

The genes are TRBV6-2 or TRBV6-3 and TRBJ1-1; 7 nucleotides line up with TRBD1. The CDR3 sequence is 14 residues long. Germline V lookup: CDR1 MNHEY, CDR2 SVGEGT. J gave up 7 bases and V 6 bases, and 11 bases lay outside the gene matches. DNA for the CDR3: TGTGCCAGCAGCACACGACAGGGAATGGGTGAAGCTTTCTTT. Protein: CASSTRQGMGEAFF.

This clonotype turned up a few times. The genes are TRBV7-2 and TRBJ2-3; TRBD2 aligns across 12 bases. This CDR3 has 16 amino acids. Per germline, CDR1 SGHTA and CDR2 FQGNSA. The junction had 5 bases not matched to a gene; V was cut back by 5 bases and J by 2 bases. CDR3 in DNA: TGTGCCAGCAGCAGAGGACTAGCGGGACCCACAGATACGCAGTATTTT. It yields the protein CASSRGLAGPTDTQYF.

This clonotype was seen many times. This chain joins TRBV6-1 and TRBJ1-4, with unresolved D. V gave up 7 bases and J gave up 5 bases, with 20 bases separating them. This CDR3 has 16 amino acids. Looked up from germline, CDR1 is MNHNS and CDR2 is SASEGT. This CDR3 reads CASTRGLMLVNEKLFF. The DNA of the CDR3 is TGTGCCAGCACCCGAGGCCTGATGCTTGTAAATGAAAAACTGTTTTTT.

The sample holds many counts of this clonotype. The rearrangement uses TRBV6-1 and TRBJ2-7; D is tentatively TRBD1 or TRBD2 (5 bases each). The germline V gene has CDR1 MNHNS and CDR2 SASEGT. The V end lost 9 bases, the J end lost 6 bases, and 9 bases lay between the germline ends. The CDR3 contains 10 residues. The CDR3 bases are TGTGCCAGTGGGGGTCCCGAGCAGTACTTC. Translation: CASGGPEQYF.

The table lists this clonotype with many counts. The chain uses TRBV6-1 and TRBJ2-3; TRBD2 matches at 7 bases. With V trimmed by 7 bases and J by 4 bases, 14 bases remained unmatched. Germline CDR1 reads MNHNS; CDR2 reads SASEGT. The CDR3 length is 16 residues. The CDR3 region has the DNA TGTGCCAGCACCAGCTTTTTGCGGGAGAACTCAGATACGCAGTATTTT. Translation: CASTSFLRENSDTQYF.

In this sample, this clonotype turned up a few times. The J gene is TRBJ2-2, the V gene TRBV2, with 7 positions matching TRBD1. The V and J ends lost 4 bases and 5 bases, in that order; junction bases with no gene match: 4. The length of the CDR3 is 14 residues. Germline lookup yields CDR1 SNHLY and CDR2 FYNNEI. The CDR3 loop reads CASSAQGRTGELFF. CDR3 nucleotides: TGTGCCAGCAGTGCACAGGGGAGAACCGGGGAGCTGTTTTTT.

This clonotype has ten or more counts. The junction differs from germline at one of its ends, possibly a read error. The gene calls are TRBV6-5 and TRBJ1-4, with D possibly matching TRBD1 (6 bases). The CDR3 covers 14 residues. Germline CDR1 is MNHEY and CDR2 is SVGAGI. The CDR3 is CASSYTGAKEKLFF. Here the CDR3 DNA reads TGTGCCAGCAGTTATACGGGGGCTAAGGAAAAACTGTTTTTT.

This chain uses TRBV20-1 with TRBJ1-6; D possibly corresponds to TRBD1 (6 bases). Germline V gene data show CDR1 as DFQATT and CDR2 as SNEGSKA (reference sequence). The CDR3 is made up of 15 amino acids. Trimming removed 2 bases from V and 6 bases from J, with 14 bases in between. The CDR3 sequence: CSARIQGKFNSPLHF. Written as DNA, the CDR3 is TGCAGTGCTAGAATCCAGGGGAAATTTAATTCACCCCTCCACTTT.

The rearrangement joins TRBV6-2 or TRBV6-3 to TRBJ1-5; no clear D. Germline assignment: CDR1 MNHEY and CDR2 SVGEGT. CDR3 length: 15 amino acids. V was clipped by 2 bases and J by 0 bases, with 8 bases between them. CDR3 nucleotides: TGTGCCAGCAGTTACGTGGCGGATAGCAATCAGCCCCAGCATTTT. This encodes CASSYVADSNQPQHF.

CDR3 amino acids: CASMVEDYGYTF. The CDR3 coding sequence is TGTGCCAGCATGGTAGAAGACTATGGCTACACCTTC. The chain couples TRBV2 to TRBJ1-2; D is unresolved. V was shortened by 7 bases and J by 3 bases, with 9 bases between the two germline ends. CDR3 size: 12 residues. CDR1 is SNHLY and CDR2 is FYNNEI in the germline V gene. Full variable domain (missing parts from reference TRBV2 and TRBJ1-2): EPEVTQTPSHQVTQMGQEVILRCVPISNHLYFYWYRQILGQKVEFLVSFYNNEISEKSEIFDDQFSVERPDGSNFTLKIRSTKLEDSAMYFCASMVEDYGYTFGSGTRLTVV.

This clonotype was counted at least ten times. The CDR3 region has the DNA TGCGCCAGCAGCTTGGATTTCGAGACCCAGTACTTC. Encoded protein: CASSLDFETQYF. This rearrangement joins TRBV5-1 to TRBJ2-5; D remains unclear. This CDR3 region has 12 residues. Trimming stripped 0 bases from V and 5 bases from J, with 5 bases between. Germline V lookup: CDR1 SGHRS, CDR2 YFSETQ.

V and J are TRBV5-1 and TRBJ2-3, with 10 bases fitting TRBD1. Trimming at V came to 4 bases and at J to 1 base, leaving 3 bases not matched to a gene. The CDR3 spans 15 residues. Germline V gene data show CDR1 as SGHRS and CDR2 as YFSETQ. The CDR3 coding sequence is TGCGCCAGCAGCATCGGACAGGGGGGCACAGATACGCAGTATTTT. It yields the protein CASSIGQGGTDTQYF.

This clonotype was counted between two and nine times. The V gene is TRBV27, the J gene TRBJ2-7; 12 positions agree with TRBD2. Trimming cost V 4 bases and J 4 bases; bases outside gene matches: 8. The CDR3 runs 16 residues. CDR1 and CDR2 (germline): MNHEY, SMNVEV (reference sequence). The CDR3 sequence is CASSSETSGSTYEQYF. In DNA form, the CDR3 reads TGTGCCAGCAGTTCGGAGACTAGCGGGAGTACATACGAGCAGTACTTC.

The chain combines TRBV5-1 with TRBJ2-3; D is perhaps TRBD1 (5 bases). V lost 3 bases to trimming and J lost 6 bases, with 14 bases between them. This CDR3 has 14 amino acids. Germline CDR1 and CDR2: SGHRS and YFSETQ. The CDR3 DNA is TGCGCCAGCAGCTCGGGCAGGGCCGGGGATACGCAGTATTTT. Translating it yields CASSSGRAGDTQYF.

Only a few counts were recorded for this clonotype. The chain combines TRBV7-2 with TRBJ2-7, with D tentatively TRBD1 (6 bases). V was pared by 4 bases and J by 6 bases, with 19 bases between. Germline V gene data show CDR1 as SGHTA and CDR2 as FQGNSA. The length of the CDR3 is 15 residues. The CDR3 bases are TGTGCCAGCAGCTCGCACAGGGCTCTCCTTAGCGAGCAGTACTTC. Its protein product is CASSSHRALLSEQYF.

This rearrangement joins TRBV6-1 to TRBJ2-5, with D possibly called TRBD1 or TRBD2 (6 bases each). V lost 3 bases and J lost 5, with 16 bases in between. Germline V gene data show CDR1 as MNHNS and CDR2 as SASEGT. This CDR3 comprises 15 residues. This CDR3 is CASSDRGARGETQYF. CDR3 coding DNA: TGTGCCAGCAGTGATAGGGGGGCTCGGGGTGAGACCCAGTACTTC.

The CDR3: CSVGPGANTGELFF. In DNA form, the CDR3 reads TGCAGCGTTGGGCCGGGGGCGAACACCGGGGAGCTGTTTTTT. The J gene is TRBJ2-2, the V gene TRBV29-1, with D tentatively TRBD2 (6 bases). This CDR3 region has 14 residues. Per germline, CDR1 SQVTM and CDR2 ANQGSEA. Trimming pared 4 bases from V and 0 bases from J, leaving 9 bases between.

This clonotype was detected only a few times. This chain connects TRBV20-1 to TRBJ2-5; D might be TRBD1 (7 bases). Germline lookup yields CDR1 DFQATT and CDR2 SNEGSKA (reference sequence). The CDR3 loop spans 15 amino acids. Between the trimmed V and J ends, which lost 6 bases and 5 bases, there was a span of 22 bases. The CDR3 nucleotides are TGCAGTGCCGCGCCCTCAGGGGGGATGTGGGAGACCCAGTACTTC. It translates to CSAAPSGGMWETQYF.

This clonotype has more than one count but fewer than ten. The chain links TRBV12-3 or TRBV12-4 to TRBJ2-5; the D is unclear. The V and J ends lost 6 bases and 2 bases respectively, with 7 bases between them. The CDR3 contains 12 residues. As DNA, the CDR3 is TGTGCCAGCAGCACCCAACAAGAGACCCAGTACTTC. It is translated as CASSTQQETQYF.